Listed below are T cell receptor beta chains from one sample, sequenced in a study of blood T cell repertoires in COVID-19. The table came from immunoSEQ multiplex PCR; TCRdb's copy has only in-frame clones and leaves some out. Of about 190,000 clones detected, about 86% appear once; the ten largest clones hold about an eighth. The sample comprised peripheral blood. The origin of the receptors is a young man with active or convalescent COVID-19. The CDR3 runs from the conserved cysteine through the conserved F or W. A D gene is named only where the DNA matches it firmly. Clone size appears in some rows only: once, few, many, or a class for an expanded clone.

clone size: NA; J gene: TRBJ2-1; V gene: TRBV7-9; CDR3 length: 18; D gene: TRBD2; CDR3 protein: CASSLPRRLAGGSNEQFF; CDR3 DNA: TGTGCCAGCAGCTTACCCCGAAGACTAGCGGGAGGGAGCAATGAGCAGTTCTTC
clone size: NA; J gene: TRBJ1-1; V gene: TRBV30; CDR3 length: 13; D gene: NA; CDR3 protein: CAWGLHRNTEAFF; CDR3 DNA: TGTGCCTGGGGGCTCCACCGAAACACTGAAGCTTTCTTT
clone size: once; J gene: TRBJ1-6; V gene: TRBV12-3/TRBV12-4; CDR3 length: 13; D gene: TRBD1; CDR3 protein: CASTDRGNSPLHF; CDR3 DNA: TGTGCCAGCACCGACAGGGGGAATTCACCCCTCCACTTT
clone size: NA; J gene: TRBJ2-5; V gene: TRBV6-9; CDR3 length: 14; D gene: NA; CDR3 protein: CASSSPGYQETQYF; CDR3 DNA: TGTGCCAGCAGTTCCCCGGGATACCAAGAGACCCAGTACTTC
clone size: NA; J gene: TRBJ2-1; V gene: TRBV5-1; CDR3 length: 16; D gene: TRBD1; CDR3 protein: CASSFSGTGAFNEQFF; CDR3 DNA: TGCGCCAGCAGCTTCTCCGGGACAGGGGCATTTAATGAGCAGTTCTTC
clone size: NA; J gene: TRBJ2-2; V gene: TRBV7-8; CDR3 length: 18; D gene: TRBD2; CDR3 protein: CASSLAGGSRANTGELFF; CDR3 DNA: TGTGCCAGCAGCTTAGCCGGGGGGTCCAGGGCCAACACCGGGGAGCTGTTTTTT
clone size: NA; J gene: TRBJ2-1; V gene: TRBV6-2/TRBV6-3; CDR3 length: 17; D gene: TRBD2; CDR3 protein: CASSYSSGRAFSREQFF; CDR3 DNA: TGTGCCAGCAGTTACTCTAGCGGGAGGGCCTTTTCACGGGAGCAGTTCTTC
clone size: NA; J gene: TRBJ2-1; V gene: TRBV25-1; CDR3 length: 16; D gene: TRBD2; CDR3 protein: CASSGKAGVAYNEQFF; CDR3 DNA: TGTGCCAGCAGTGGAAAAGCGGGAGTTGCCTACAATGAGCAGTTCTTC
clone size: NA; J gene: TRBJ2-3; V gene: TRBV6-5; CDR3 length: 15; D gene: TRBD2; CDR3 protein: CASSYPGLAADTQYF; CDR3 DNA: TGTGCCAGCAGTTACCCGGGACTAGCGGCAGATACGCAGTATTTT
clone size: NA; J gene: TRBJ2-1; V gene: TRBV3-1/TRBV3-2; CDR3 length: 15; D gene: NA; CDR3 protein: CASSLKRLGYNEQFF; CDR3 DNA: TGTGCCAGCAGCCTCAAGCGGCTCGGGTACAATGAGCAGTTCTTC
clone size: NA; J gene: TRBJ2-3; V gene: TRBV3-1/TRBV3-2; CDR3 length: 17; D gene: TRBD2; CDR3 protein: CASSLGLAGGRRDTQYF; CDR3 DNA: TGTGCCAGCAGCTTGGGACTAGCGGGGGGGCGGAGAGATACGCAGTATTTT
clone size: NA; J gene: TRBJ1-2; V gene: TRBV7-9; CDR3 length: 14; D gene: NA; CDR3 protein: CASSLVEPNYGYTF; CDR3 DNA: TGTGCCAGCAGCTTAGTTGAGCCTAACTATGGCTACACCTTC
clone size: NA; J gene: TRBJ1-6; V gene: TRBV6-5; CDR3 length: 14; D gene: TRBD1; CDR3 protein: CASMGDRVNSPLHF; CDR3 DNA: TGTGCCAGTATGGGGGACAGGGTCAATTCACCCCTCCACTTT
clone size: once; J gene: TRBJ1-4; V gene: TRBV4-1; CDR3 length: 16; D gene: TRBD1; CDR3 protein: CASSRGPGGTNEKLFF; CDR3 DNA: TGCGCCAGCAGCCGGGGGCCAGGGGGGACTAATGAAAAACTGTTTTTT
clone size: NA; J gene: TRBJ1-2; V gene: TRBV30; CDR3 length: 12; D gene: NA; CDR3 protein: CAWSLEHYGYTF; CDR3 DNA: TGTGCCTGGAGTCTGGAGCACTATGGCTACACCTTC
clone size: NA; J gene: TRBJ2-5; V gene: TRBV19; CDR3 length: 15; D gene: NA; CDR3 protein: CASRNRFGGQETQYF; CDR3 DNA: TGTGCCAGTAGGAACCGGTTCGGCGGCCAAGAGACCCAGTACTTC
clone size: few; J gene: TRBJ1-2; V gene: TRBV28; CDR3 length: 17; D gene: TRBD1; CDR3 protein: CASSPSPAKQTGYGYTF; CDR3 DNA: TGTGCCAGCAGTCCCTCGCCCGCTAAACAGACAGGGTATGGCTACACCTTC
clone size: NA; J gene: TRBJ1-1; V gene: TRBV2; CDR3 length: 17; D gene: NA; CDR3 protein: CASSEMNQRLPNTEAFF; CDR3 DNA: TGTGCCAGCAGTGAAATGAATCAGCGCCTACCGAACACTGAAGCTTTCTTT
clone size: NA; J gene: TRBJ1-1; V gene: TRBV7-9; CDR3 length: 14; D gene: TRBD1; CDR3 protein: CASSLAGQGTEAFF; CDR3 DNA: TGTGCCAGCAGCTTAGCCGGACAGGGGACGGAAGCTTTCTTT
clone size: NA; J gene: TRBJ1-5; V gene: TRBV30; CDR3 length: 14; D gene: NA; CDR3 protein: CAWRLTGLNQPQHF; CDR3 DNA: TGTGCCTGGAGGCTAACAGGGCTCAATCAGCCCCAGCATTTT
clone size: few; J gene: TRBJ1-1; V gene: TRBV6-6; CDR3 length: 14; D gene: NA; CDR3 protein: CASSYSEGNTEAFF; CDR3 DNA: TGTGCCAGCAGTTACTCGGAGGGGAACACTGAAGCTTTCTTT
clone size: NA; J gene: TRBJ2-5; V gene: TRBV4-3; CDR3 length: 15; D gene: NA; CDR3 protein: CASSQEPDFQETQYF; CDR3 DNA: TGCGCCAGCAGCCAAGAGCCGGACTTCCAAGAGACCCAGTACTTC
clone size: NA; J gene: TRBJ2-1; V gene: TRBV12-3/TRBV12-4; CDR3 length: 13; D gene: TRBD1; CDR3 protein: CASTRDRGNEQFF; CDR3 DNA: TGTGCCAGCACCCGGGACAGGGGCAATGAGCAGTTCTTC